This T cell receptor (beta chain) was recorded in a study of T cells in localized non-small cell lung cancer. TCRdb keeps only in-frame clones here, not all; method: immunoSEQ multiplex PCR. This sample has tens of thousands of clones, with about 83% found just once. The CDR3 loop spans 12 amino acids. Germline V gives CDR1 SEHNR, CDR2 FQNEAQ (reference sequence). Trimming pared 11 bases from V and 3 bases from J, leaving 14 bases between. J is TRBJ2-7 and V is TRBV7-9, with a weak D call TRBD1 (6 bases). Source: peripheral blood, taken before any cancer treatment. This receptor was taken from an older female donor with stage II squamous cell lung carcinoma. CDR3 nucleotide sequence: TGTGCCGGAGAGGGCAGGGGCTACGAGCAGTACTTC. Amino acid sequence: CAGEGRGYEQYF.